This T cell receptor beta chain was retrieved from a study of shared T cell receptors in the human thymus. CDR1 SGHTA and CDR2 FQGNSA come from the germline V gene. The CDR3 spans 13 residues. V lost 4 bases, J lost 2 bases, and 7 bases lay in between. This table comes from immunoSEQ multiplex PCR, and its TCRdb copy is limited to in-frame clones, with some not included. The sample carries about 380,000 clones, 95% recorded once. In its sample, this clone was seen once. This TCR came from a human donor. The V and J genes are TRBV7-2 and TRBJ2-3, with D hard to call. The sample was thymocytes. The CDR3 bases are TGTGCCAGCAGCTCCGCCATCACAGATACGCAGTATTTT. Amino acid sequence: CASSSAITDTQYF.